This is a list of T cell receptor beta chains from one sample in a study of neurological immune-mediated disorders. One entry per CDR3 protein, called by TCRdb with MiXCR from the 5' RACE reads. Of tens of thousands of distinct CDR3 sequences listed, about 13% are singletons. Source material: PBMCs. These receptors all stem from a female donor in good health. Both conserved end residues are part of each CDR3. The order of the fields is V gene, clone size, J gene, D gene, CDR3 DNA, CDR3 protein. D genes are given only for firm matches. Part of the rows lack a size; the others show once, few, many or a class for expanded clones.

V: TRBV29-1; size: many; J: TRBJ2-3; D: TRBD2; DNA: TGCAGCGTCAAGACTAGCGGGGGCCGAATTACGCAGTATTTT; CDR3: CSVKTSGGRITQYF
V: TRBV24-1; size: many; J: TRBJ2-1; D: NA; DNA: TGTGCCACCAGTGACGAACAAAATATATACAATGAGCAGTTCTTC; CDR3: CATSDEQNIYNEQFF
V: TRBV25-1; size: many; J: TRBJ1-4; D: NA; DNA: TGTGCCAGCAGTGAAGGGACGAACGCCATGGGGGAAAAACTGTTTTTT; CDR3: CASSEGTNAMGEKLFF
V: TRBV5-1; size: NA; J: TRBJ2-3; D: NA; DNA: TGCGCCAGCAGCTTTGGATTGGACTACGGCACAGATACGCAGTATTTT; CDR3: CASSFGLDYGTDTQYF
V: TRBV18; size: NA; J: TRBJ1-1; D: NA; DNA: TGTGCCAGCTCACCAAACTTAATGACAGGTGGGATCACTGAAGCTTTCTTT; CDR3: CASSPNLMTGGITEAFF
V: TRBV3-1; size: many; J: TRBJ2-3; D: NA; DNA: TGTGCCAGCAGAGCCCTCGGAGCAGGGTCTGGGTTAGATACGCAGTATTTT; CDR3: CASRALGAGSGLDTQYF
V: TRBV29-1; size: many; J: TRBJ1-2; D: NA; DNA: TGCAGCTCCTTTCAGGGCTCCTATGGCTACACCTTC; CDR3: CSSFQGSYGYTF
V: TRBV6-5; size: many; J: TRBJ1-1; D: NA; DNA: TGTGCCAGCAGTTACTTGCAGAACACTGAAGCTTTCTTT; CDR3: CASSYLQNTEAFF
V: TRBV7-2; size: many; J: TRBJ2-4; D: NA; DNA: TGTGCCAGCAGCGCGGACGTAGGCAAAAACATTCAGTACTTC; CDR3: CASSADVGKNIQYF
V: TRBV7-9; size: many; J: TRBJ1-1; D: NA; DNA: TGTGCCAGCACCCGCCTGGGGCAGTTAGACACTGAAGCTTTCTTT; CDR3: CASTRLGQLDTEAFF
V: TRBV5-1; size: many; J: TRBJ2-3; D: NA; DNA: TGCGCCAGCAGCTTTATGGTGGGAGCGAGCACAGATACGCAGTATTTT; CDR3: CASSFMVGASTDTQYF
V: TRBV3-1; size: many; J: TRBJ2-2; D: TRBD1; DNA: TGTGCCAGCAGCCAAGATAGGACAGGAACTAACACCGGGGAGCTGTTTTTT; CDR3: CASSQDRTGTNTGELFF
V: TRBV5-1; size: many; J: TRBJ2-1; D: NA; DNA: TGCGCCAGCAGTCCGCCTCGGGACTCCTACAATGAGCAGTTCTTC; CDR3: CASSPPRDSYNEQFF
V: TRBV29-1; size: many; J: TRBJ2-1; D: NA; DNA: TGCAGCGTTGAAGGTACCCAGGTCTATGAGCAGTTCTTC; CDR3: CSVEGTQVYEQFF
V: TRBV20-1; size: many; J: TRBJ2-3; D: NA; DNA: TGCAGTGCTAGAAATTCAGCTTCGGACCGCACAGATACGCAGTATTTT; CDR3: CSARNSASDRTDTQYF
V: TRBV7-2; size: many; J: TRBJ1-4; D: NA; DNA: TGTGCCAGCAGCTTGGGGGGGACCCCTAATGAAAAACTGTTTTTT; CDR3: CASSLGGTPNEKLFF
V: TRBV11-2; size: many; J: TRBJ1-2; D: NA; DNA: TGTGCCACGGGGAGGAACAGCTATGGCTACACCTTC; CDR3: CATGRNSYGYTF
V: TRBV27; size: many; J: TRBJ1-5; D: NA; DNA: TGTGCCAGCAGTCCCCGCCTGGGCAATCAGCCCCAGCATTTT; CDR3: CASSPRLGNQPQHF
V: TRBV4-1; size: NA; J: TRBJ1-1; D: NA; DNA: TGCGCCAGCAGCCAACCCTCAGTTCAGAACACTGAAGCTTTCTTT; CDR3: CASSQPSVQNTEAFF
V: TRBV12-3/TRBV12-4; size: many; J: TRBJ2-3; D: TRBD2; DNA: TGTGCCAGCAGCCGTCCGACGGCGGGAGTAGGGGATACGCAGTATTTT; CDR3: CASSRPTAGVGDTQYF
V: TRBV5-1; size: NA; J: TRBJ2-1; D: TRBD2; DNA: TGTGCCAGCAGCTTGACCGGGACTAGCCCCTACAATGAGCAGTTCTTC; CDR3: CASSLTGTSPYNEQFF
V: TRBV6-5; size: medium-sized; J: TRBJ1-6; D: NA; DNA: TGTGCCAGCAGTTACTTGCCCGGACAGACACCCCTCCACTTT; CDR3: CASSYLPGQTPLHF
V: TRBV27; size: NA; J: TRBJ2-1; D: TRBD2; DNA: TGTGCCAGCAGTCCCCGTGGTAGCGGGAGAAGTAGCAGTGAGCAGTTCTTC; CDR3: CASSPRGSGRSSSEQFF
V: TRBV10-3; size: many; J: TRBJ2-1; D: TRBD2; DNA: TGTGCCGCCGCTAGCGGGAGCTCCTACAATGAGCAGTTCTTC; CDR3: CAAASGSSYNEQFF
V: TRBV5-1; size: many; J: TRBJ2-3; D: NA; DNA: TGCGCCAGCAGCTTAAGACTCACAGATACGCAGTATTTT; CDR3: CASSLRLTDTQYF
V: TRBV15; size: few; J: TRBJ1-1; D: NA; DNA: TGTGCCACCAGCAGAAGTTTACAGGGGAACACTGAAGCTTTCTTT; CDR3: CATSRSLQGNTEAFF
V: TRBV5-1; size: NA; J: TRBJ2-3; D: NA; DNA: TGCGCCAGCAGCTTTAATCAGGTTACCACAGATACGCAGTATTTT; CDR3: CASSFNQVTTDTQYF
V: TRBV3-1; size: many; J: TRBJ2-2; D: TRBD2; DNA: TGTGCCAGCAATTCAGCGGGGGGGAACACCGGGGAGCTGTTTTTT; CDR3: CASNSAGGNTGELFF
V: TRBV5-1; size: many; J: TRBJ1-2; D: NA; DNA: TGCGCCAGCAGCAGAGGGACGAGTGAAGGCTACACCTTC; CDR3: CASSRGTSEGYTF
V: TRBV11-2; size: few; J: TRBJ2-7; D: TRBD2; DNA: TGTGCCAGCAGCGCAAGACTAGCGTACTCCTACGAGCAGTACTTC; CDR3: CASSARLAYSYEQYF
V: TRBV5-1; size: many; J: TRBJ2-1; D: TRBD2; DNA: TGCGCCAGCATCTATCTAGCGGGAGGTCCCAATGAGCAGTTCTTC; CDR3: CASIYLAGGPNEQFF
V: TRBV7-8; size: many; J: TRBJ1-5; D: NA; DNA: TGTGCCAGCAGCTTAGATAGGGGATTTCACGGTCAGCCCCAGCATTTT; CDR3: CASSLDRGFHGQPQHF
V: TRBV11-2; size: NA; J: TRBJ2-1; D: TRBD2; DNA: TGTGCCAGCAGCTTGGACTACGGGAGGTACAATGAGCAGTTCTTC; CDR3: CASSLDYGRYNEQFF
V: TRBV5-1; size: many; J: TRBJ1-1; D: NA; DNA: TGCGCCAGCAGCTTACCGACGGGGGCGGGCGCTGAAGCTTTCTTT; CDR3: CASSLPTGAGAEAFF
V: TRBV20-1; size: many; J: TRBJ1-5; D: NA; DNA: TGCAGTGCTAGGATCTCAGACTATAGCAATCAGCCCCAGCATTTT; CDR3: CSARISDYSNQPQHF
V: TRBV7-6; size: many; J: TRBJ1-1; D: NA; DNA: TGTGCCAGCAGCCGGAATACGAACACTGAAGCTTTCTTT; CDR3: CASSRNTNTEAFF
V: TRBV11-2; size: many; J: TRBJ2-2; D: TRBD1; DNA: TGTGCCAGCAGCCGGCAGACAGGGGCGGACACCGGGGAGCTGTTTTTT; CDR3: CASSRQTGADTGELFF
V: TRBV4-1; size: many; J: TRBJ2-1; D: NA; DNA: TGCGCCAGCAGTCCGCCTACGGGTGAAGTCTCCTACAATGAGCAGTTCTTC; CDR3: CASSPPTGEVSYNEQFF
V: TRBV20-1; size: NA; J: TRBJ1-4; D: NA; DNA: TGCAGTGCTCCCCCAGCAGGTTCCGCGGACCTGTTTTTC; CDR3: CSAPPAGSADLFF
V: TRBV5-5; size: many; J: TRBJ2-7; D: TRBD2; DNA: TGTGCCAGCAGCTCCAGAGCGGGAGGGCCAGGGGAGCAGTACTTC; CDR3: CASSSRAGGPGEQYF
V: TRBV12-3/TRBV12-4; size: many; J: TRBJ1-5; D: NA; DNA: TGTGCCAGCAGTTTGGACCCGTATAGCAATCAGCCCCAGCATTTT; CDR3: CASSLDPYSNQPQHF
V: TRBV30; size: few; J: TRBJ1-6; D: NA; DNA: TGTGCCTGGAGTGTCACACGAGGGCGTAATTCACCCCTCCACTTT; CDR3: CAWSVTRGRNSPLHF
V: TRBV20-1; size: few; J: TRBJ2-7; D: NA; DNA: TGCAGTGCTAGAATGTCAGGGGCAAGCGAGCAGTACTTC; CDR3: CSARMSGASEQYF
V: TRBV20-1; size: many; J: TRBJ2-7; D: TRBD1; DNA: TGCAGTGCCGTCGGACAGGGGGCGAGGGAGCAGTACTTC; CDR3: CSAVGQGAREQYF
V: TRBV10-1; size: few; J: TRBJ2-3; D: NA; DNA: TGCGCCAGCAGTGAGATAGGGGCCACAGATACGCAGTATTTT; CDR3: CASSEIGATDTQYF
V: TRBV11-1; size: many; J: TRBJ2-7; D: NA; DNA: TGTGCCAGCAGCTCTGGGGTAGCGGACTCCTACGAGCAGTACTTC; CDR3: CASSSGVADSYEQYF
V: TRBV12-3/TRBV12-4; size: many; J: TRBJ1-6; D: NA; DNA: TGTGCCAGCAACACTCGAGGCGGCAATTCACCCCTCCACTTT; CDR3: CASNTRGGNSPLHF
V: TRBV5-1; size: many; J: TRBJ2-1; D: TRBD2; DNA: TGCGCCAGCAGCCCGGGGATCGGTGGAGGGACTAGCGGGTTAGATGAGCAGTTCTTC; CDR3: CASSPGIGGGTSGLDEQFF
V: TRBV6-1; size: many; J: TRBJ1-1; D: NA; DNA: TGTGCCAGCACCCCGGGAAGTATGAACACTGAAGCTTTCTTT; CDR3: CASTPGSMNTEAFF
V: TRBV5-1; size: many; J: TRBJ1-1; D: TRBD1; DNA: TGCGCCAGCAGCTCCCAGGGGGTGGGTTACACTGAAGCTTTCTTT; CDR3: CASSSQGVGYTEAFF
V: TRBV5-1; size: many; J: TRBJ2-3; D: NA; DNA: TGCGCCAGCAGCTTGGACGGGGTGGGGATCACAGATACGCAGTATTTT; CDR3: CASSLDGVGITDTQYF
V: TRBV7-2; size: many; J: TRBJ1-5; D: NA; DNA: TGTGCCAGCAGCTTAGCGCTGGGGGGCAGGAATCAGCCCCAGCATTTT; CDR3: CASSLALGGRNQPQHF
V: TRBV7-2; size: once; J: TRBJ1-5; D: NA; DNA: TGTGTCATCAGCTTATCCGGGGGAAGCAATCAGCCCCAGCATTTT; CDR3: CVISLSGGSNQPQHF
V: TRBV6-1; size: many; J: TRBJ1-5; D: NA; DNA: TGTGCCAGCAGTGTTGTGATGGGGGCAGACCAGCCCCAGCATTTT; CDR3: CASSVVMGADQPQHF
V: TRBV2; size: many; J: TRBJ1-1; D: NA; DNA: TGTGCCAGCAGTGTGGAGGTGGCTACTGAAGCTTTCTTT; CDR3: CASSVEVATEAFF
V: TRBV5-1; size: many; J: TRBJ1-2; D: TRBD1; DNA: TGCGCCAGCAGCCGGGACAGGGACTATGGCTACACCTTC; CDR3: CASSRDRDYGYTF
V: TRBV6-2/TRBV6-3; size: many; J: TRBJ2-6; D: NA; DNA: TGTGCCAGCAGAGCACACCGCTCTGGGGCCAACGTCCTGACTTTC; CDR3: CASRAHRSGANVLTF